These 23 T cell receptor beta chains share one sample of origin, sequenced in a study of cytomegalovirus exposure and HLA in healthy donors. The PCR made use of 60 Vbeta and 13 Jbeta primers. This table comes from immunoSEQ multiplex PCR, and its TCRdb copy is limited to in-frame clones, with some not included. This sample has more than 95,000 clones, with over 70% found just once. The source material was PBMCs. The receptors originated from a man aged 40-49 years in good health and CMV-seronegative.

The V and J genes are TRBV5-4 and TRBJ2-7, with D possibly TRBD2 on 6 matching bases. V lost 2 bases and J 7 bases, leaving 13 bases between the germline ends. This CDR3 spans 13 amino acids. Germline-derived CDR1 and CDR2 are SGHNT and YYREEE (reference sequence). The CDR3 DNA reads TGTGCCAGCAGCTTCCCGGGAGAGGGTGAGCAGTACTTC. This sequence encodes CASSFPGEGEQYF.

The chain has TRBV6-5 and TRBJ2-7; TRBD2 is a possible D gene (5 bases). CDR1 MNHEY and CDR2 SVGAGI come from the germline V gene. V lost 4 bases to trimming and J lost 2 bases, with 9 bases between them. The CDR3 is 13 residues long. The CDR3 DNA is TGTGCCAGCAGTTCGAGCGGTCCCTACGAGCAGTACTTC. Protein sequence: CASSSSGPYEQYF.

The chain uses TRBV7-8 and TRBJ2-1, with 15 nucleotides matching TRBD2. The CDR3 totals 17 residues. CDR1 SGHVS and CDR2 FQNEAQ come from the germline V gene. With 8 bases clipped from V and 4 bases from J, the junction kept 9 bases outside the gene matches. CDR3 nucleotide sequence: TGTGCCAGCCCCCCGTCGGGGACTAGCGGGAGGTACAATGAGCAGTTCTTC. This translates into CASPPSGTSGRYNEQFF.

The chain couples TRBV4-1 to TRBJ2-7; TRBD1 might be the D (6 bases). Trimming removed 1 base from V and 4 bases from J, with 11 bases in between. In germline, CDR1 is MGHRA, CDR2 YSYEKL. The CDR3 is 14 amino acids. The CDR3 is CASSQVYRAYEQYF. The CDR3 bases are TGCGCCAGCAGCCAAGTTTACAGGGCATACGAGCAGTACTTC.

This chain links TRBV7-2 with TRBJ1-1; D possibly corresponds to TRBD1 (5 bases). The CDR3 is 13 residues long. The V gene lost 6 bases and the J gene lost 4 bases, with 12 bases spanning the gap. Looked up from germline, CDR1 is SGHTA and CDR2 is FQGNSA. The CDR3 bases are TGTGCCAGCAGGTTGAGCAGGGCCACTGAAGCTTTCTTT. Residues: CASRLSRATEAFF.

This clone was counted a single time. The chain is built from TRBV23-1 and TRBJ2-7, with TRBD1 identical over 12 bases. TRBV23-1 is an ORF for which the function is uncertain. The CDR3 covers 14 residues. The V gene end was trimmed by 8 bases and the J gene end by 5 bases; junction bases not matched to a gene: 7. The CDR3 sequence is CASPRDRGPNEQYF. As DNA, the CDR3 is TGCGCCAGCCCCCGGGACAGGGGGCCCAACGAGCAGTACTTC.

V is TRBV2 and J is TRBJ2-7; D unresolved. CDR1 and CDR2 from the germline V gene are SNHLY and FYNNEI. This CDR3 is built from 13 residues. Trimming cost V 2 bases and J 1 base, with 6 bases left between them. The CDR3 DNA reads TGTGCCAGCAGTGAAACAGATTCCTACGAGCAGTACTTC. The encoded protein is CASSETDSYEQYF.

Of note for this clone: An end of the junction differs from the germline gene, which may be a read error. V is TRBV7-9 and J is TRBJ2-4; 8 bases are shared with TRBD2. Germline CDR1 and CDR2: SEHNR and FQNEAQ (reference sequence). The CDR3 consists of 14 residues. CDR3 residues: CSSSLRAGGNIQYF. The CDR3 nucleotides are TGTTCCAGCAGCTTAAGGGCGGGGGGAAACATTCAGTACTTC.

The chain couples TRBV25-1 to TRBJ2-7; weak D call: TRBD1 (6 bases). Trimming took 5 bases from V and 6 from J, leaving 20 bases between them. CDR3 size: 15 residues. The germline CDR1 and CDR2 sequences are MGHDK and SYGVNS. DNA of the CDR3: TGTGCCAGCAGTCCGGCGGACAGCCCTGGGCTCGAGCAGTACTTC. Translated: CASSPADSPGLEQYF.

This chain connects TRBV6-1 to TRBJ1-5, with a possible D match to TRBD1 (6 bases). Trimming left V 2 bases short and J 1 base short, with 12 bases between. Per germline, CDR1 MNHNS and CDR2 SASEGT. CDR3 length equals 16 residues. CDR3 DNA: TGTGCCAGCAGTGAAAGGCGGGGGGCGAGCAATCAGCCCCAGCATTTT. Protein: CASSERRGASNQPQHF.

For this clone: Mismatch with germline at one junction end may stem from a read error. The rearrangement uses TRBV19 and TRBJ1-5, with D uncertain. The CDR3 loop spans 12 amino acids. Germline V gives CDR1 LNHDA, CDR2 SQIVND (reference sequence). The CDR3 is CASRPSNRPQHF. CDR3 coding DNA: TGTGCCAGCCGACCTAGCAATCGGCCCCAGCATTTT. The variable domain in full, with the rest retrieved from reference TRBV19 and TRBJ1-5, is DGGITQSPKYLFRKEGQNVTLSCEQNLNHDAMYWYRQDPGQGLRLIYYSQIVNDFQKGDIAEGYSVSREKKESFPLTVTSAQKNPTAFYLCASRPSNRPQHFGDGTRLSIL.

V usage is TRBV7-9 and J usage is TRBJ2-7, with D possibly being TRBD1 (6 bases). The CDR3 has 14 amino acids. V was trimmed by 5 bases and J by 1 base, leaving 12 bases between them. From germline, CDR1 is SEHNR and CDR2 FQNEAQ (reference sequence). The CDR3 loop is CASSPGQHSYEQYF. The CDR3 nucleotides are TGTGCCAGCAGCCCAGGACAGCATTCCTACGAGCAGTACTTC.

This chain uses TRBV25-1 with TRBJ2-7; a weak D match, TRBD1 (6 bases). There are 14 residues in the CDR3. Trimming took 3 bases from V and 2 from J, leaving 11 bases between them. Germline V gene lookup returns CDR1 MGHDK and CDR2 SYGVNS. The CDR3 loop is CASSEQGTPYEQYF. Written as DNA, the CDR3 is TGTGCCAGCAGTGAGCAAGGGACACCCTACGAGCAGTACTTC.

This clone showed up just a few times. The chain couples TRBV5-1 to TRBJ1-2, with 8 bases matching TRBD1. The germline V gene encodes CDR1 SGHRS and CDR2 YFSETQ. J gave up 1 base and V 6 bases, and 8 bases lay outside the gene matches. CDR3 length: 15 amino acids. CDR3 sequence: CASTFTGGINYGYTF. CDR3 nucleotides: TGCGCCAGCACATTCACAGGGGGGATTAACTATGGCTACACCTTC.

This chain connects TRBV6-5 to TRBJ2-7; a possible D gene is TRBD1 (6 bases). The CDR3 loop spans 10 amino acids. From germline, CDR1 is MNHEY and CDR2 SVGAGI. The V and J ends lost 8 bases and 5 bases respectively, with 7 bases between them. Here the CDR3 reads CASGDNEQYF. In DNA form, the CDR3 reads TGTGCCAGCGGGGACAACGAGCAGTACTTC.

This sequence joins TRBV7-2 and TRBJ2-5; 12 bases match TRBD2. The CDR3 runs 15 residues. V dropped 5 bases and J dropped 4; count of bases not matched to a gene: 5. CDR1 and CDR2 (germline): SGHTA, FQGNSA. The CDR3 sequence is CASSDPSGGGETQYF. In nucleotides, the CDR3 is TGTGCCAGCAGCGACCCTAGCGGGGGGGGAGAGACCCAGTACTTC.

The V and J genes are TRBV5-1 and TRBJ2-7; weak D call: TRBD1 (6 bases). The CDR3 totals 15 residues. Germline V lookup: CDR1 SGHRS, CDR2 YFSETQ. Trimming stripped 1 base from V and 2 bases from J, with 13 bases between. CDR3 loop: CASSLTGFDTYEQYF. In DNA, the CDR3 is TGCGCCAGCAGCTTGACAGGGTTTGACACCTACGAGCAGTACTTC.

V usage is TRBV4-3 and J usage is TRBJ2-1, with TRBD2 matching 16 bases. There are 18 residues in the CDR3. Trimming at V came to 1 base and at J to 9 bases, leaving 9 bases not matched to a gene. Germline V lookup: CDR1 LGHNA, CDR2 YSLEER. CDR3: CASSQAGTSGGAWSEQFF. The CDR3 nucleotides read TGCGCCAGCAGCCAAGCTGGGACTAGCGGGGGGGCTTGGAGTGAGCAGTTCTTC.

The V gene is TRBV2, the J gene TRBJ2-4; 11 bases align to TRBD1. The ends lost 6 bases at V and 3 bases at J; junction bases unmatched: 4. CDR3 length equals 15 residues. Germline lookup yields CDR1 SNHLY and CDR2 FYNNEI. CDR3 in DNA: TGTGCCAGCAGCGGGACAGGGGGGGACAAAAACATTCAGTACTTC. Translated: CASSGTGGDKNIQYF.

The chain employs TRBV5-6 and TRBJ2-2; perhaps TRBD2 as D (6 bases). The ends were cut back, 2 bases at V and 2 bases at J, with 10 bases in the middle. There are 15 residues in the CDR3. CDR1 is SGHDT and CDR2 is YYEEEE in the germline V gene. CDR3 sequence reads: CASSFEEGNTGELFF. The CDR3 DNA reads as TGTGCCAGCAGCTTTGAGGAGGGTAACACCGGGGAGCTGTTTTTT.

This clone was counted once. The rearrangement links TRBV25-1 to TRBJ1-2; TRBD1 agrees at 9 bases. The CDR3 sequence is 15 residues long. Trimming removed 1 base from V and 8 bases from J; junction bases left unmatched: 8. Germline CDR1 reads MGHDK; CDR2 reads SYGVNS. CDR3: CASSESGTGRSGYTF. The CDR3, as DNA: TGTGCCAGCAGTGAATCCGGGACAGGGAGGAGCGGCTACACCTTC.

The chain employs TRBV11-2 and TRBJ2-4; possible D gene TRBD1, 6 bases. Germline V gene data show CDR1 as SGHAT and CDR2 as FQNNGV. V was shortened by 4 bases and J by 0 bases, with 13 bases between the two germline ends. The CDR3 contains 16 residues. This chain's CDR3 is CASSSTWGLAKNIQYF. DNA for the CDR3: TGTGCCAGCAGCTCTACTTGGGGGCTAGCCAAAAACATTCAGTACTTC. The whole variable domain, remainder taken from reference TRBV11-2 and TRBJ2-4, is EAGVAQSPRYKIIEKRQSVAFWCNPISGHATLYWYQQILGQGPKLLIQFQNNGVVDDSQLPKDRFSAERLKGVDSTLKIQPAKLEDSAVYLCASSSTWGLAKNIQYFGAGTRLSVL.

The chain uses TRBV7-6 and TRBJ2-1, with D hard to call. The CDR3 length is 12 residues. Germline V gene data show CDR1 as SGHVS and CDR2 as FNYEAQ. Trimming removed 1 base at V and 7 bases at J, with 5 bases between. The CDR3 protein is CASSLVRNEQFF. In DNA form, the CDR3 reads TGTGCCAGCAGCTTAGTGCGGAATGAGCAGTTCTTC. The variable domain in full, with the rest retrieved from reference TRBV7-6 and TRBJ2-1, is GAGVSQSPRYKVTKRGQDVALRCDPISGHVSLYWYRQALGQGPEFLTYFNYEAQQDKSGLPNDRFSAERPEGSISTLTIQRTEQRDSAMYRCASSLVRNEQFFGPGTRLTVL.